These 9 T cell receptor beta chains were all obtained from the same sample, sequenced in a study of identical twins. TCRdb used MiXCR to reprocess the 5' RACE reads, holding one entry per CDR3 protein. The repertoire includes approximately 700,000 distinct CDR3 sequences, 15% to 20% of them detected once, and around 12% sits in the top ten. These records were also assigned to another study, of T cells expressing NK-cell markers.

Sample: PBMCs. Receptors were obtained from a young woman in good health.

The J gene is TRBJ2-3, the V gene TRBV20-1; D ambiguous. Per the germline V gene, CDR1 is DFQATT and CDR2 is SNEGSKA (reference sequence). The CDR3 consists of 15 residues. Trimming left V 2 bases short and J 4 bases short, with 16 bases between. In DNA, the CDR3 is TGCAGTGCTAGAACCCCGGGCCCCAGCCCAGATACGCAGTATTTT. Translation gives CSARTPGPSPDTQYF.

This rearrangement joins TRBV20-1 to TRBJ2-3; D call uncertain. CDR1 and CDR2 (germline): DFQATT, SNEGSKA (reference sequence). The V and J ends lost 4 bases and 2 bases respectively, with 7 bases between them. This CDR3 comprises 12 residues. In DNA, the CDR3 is TGCAGTGCTAAAGGCCTCACAGATACGCAGTATTTT. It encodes CSAKGLTDTQYF.

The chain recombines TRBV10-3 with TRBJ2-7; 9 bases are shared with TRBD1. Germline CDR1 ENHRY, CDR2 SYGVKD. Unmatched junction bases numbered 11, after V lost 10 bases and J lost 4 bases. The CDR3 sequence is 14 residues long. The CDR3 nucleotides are TGTGCCACCGCAAAGGGGACAGGGACGTACGAGCAGTACTTC. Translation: CATAKGTGTYEQYF.

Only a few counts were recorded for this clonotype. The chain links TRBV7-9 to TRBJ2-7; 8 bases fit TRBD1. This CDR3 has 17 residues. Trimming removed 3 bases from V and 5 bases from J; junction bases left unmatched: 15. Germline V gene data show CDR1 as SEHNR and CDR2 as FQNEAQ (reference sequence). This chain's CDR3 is CASSFPTTGQDVHEQYF. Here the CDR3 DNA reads TGTGCCAGCAGCTTCCCTACTACGGGACAGGACGTCCACGAGCAGTACTTC.

CDR3 amino acids: CAISRDGGNEQFF. Here the CDR3 DNA reads TGTGCCATCAGCCGGGACGGCGGCAATGAGCAGTTCTTC. J is TRBJ2-1 and V is TRBV10-3; the D gene could be TRBD1 or TRBD2 (5 bases each). V was pared by 6 bases and J by 6 bases, with 12 bases between. The CDR3 totals 13 residues. Germline CDR1 and CDR2: ENHRY and SYGVKD.

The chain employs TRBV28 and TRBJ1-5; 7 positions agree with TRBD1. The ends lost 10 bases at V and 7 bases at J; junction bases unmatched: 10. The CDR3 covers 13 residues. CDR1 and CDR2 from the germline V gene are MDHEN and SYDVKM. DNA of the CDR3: TGTGCCAACTCGAGAGAGGGGGCACAGCCCCAGCATTTT. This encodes CANSREGAQPQHF.

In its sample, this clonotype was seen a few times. The CDR3 coding sequence is TGTGCCAGTAGTATCTCCGGGCCCAACTCCTACGAGCAGTACTTC. This encodes CASSISGPNSYEQYF. This rearrangement joins TRBV19 to TRBJ2-7; D gene uncertain. V lost 3 bases and J lost 0, with 12 bases in between. The CDR3 extends over 15 amino acids. The germline gives CDR1 LNHDA, CDR2 SQIVND (reference sequence).

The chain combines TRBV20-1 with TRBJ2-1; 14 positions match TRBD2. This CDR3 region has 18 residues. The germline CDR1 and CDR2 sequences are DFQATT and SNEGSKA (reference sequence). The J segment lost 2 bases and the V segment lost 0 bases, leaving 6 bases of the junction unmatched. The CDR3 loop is CSARDLGLAGVAYNEQFF. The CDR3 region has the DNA TGCAGTGCTAGAGATCTGGGACTAGCGGGAGTGGCCTACAATGAGCAGTTCTTC.

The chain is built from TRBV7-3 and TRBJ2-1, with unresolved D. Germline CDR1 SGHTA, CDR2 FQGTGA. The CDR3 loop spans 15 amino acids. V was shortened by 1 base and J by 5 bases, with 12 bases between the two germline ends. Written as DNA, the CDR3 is TGTGCCAGCAGCTTAAGTTCGTCACCGAACAATGAGCAGTTCTTC. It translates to CASSLSSSPNNEQFF. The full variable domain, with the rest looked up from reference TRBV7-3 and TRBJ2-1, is GAGVSQTPSNKVTEKGKYVELRCDPISGHTALYWYRQSLGQGPEFLIYFQGTGAADDSGLPNDRFFAVRPEGSVSTLKIQRTERGDSAVYLCASSLSSSPNNEQFFGPGTRLTVL.